A single T cell receptor beta chain is shown here with its context. The antigen remains unidentified. This sample was taken from a study of T-cell reconstitution after alpha-beta-depleted transplantation in children. Study-wide results and caveats: Where alpha-beta T cells came from about two months after transplant was reportedly several hundred expanded graft clones.

Preparation of the TCRbeta library was carried out with unique molecular identifiers. TCRdb recomputed calls from the PCR reads with MiXCR, one row per CDR3 protein. In the table there are about 200,000 distinct CDR3 sequences, under 8.5% of which are singletons. Per germline, CDR1 DFQATT and CDR2 SNEGSKA (reference sequence). CDR3 length equals 14 residues. The trim removed 3 bases at V and 7 bases at J, leaving 7 bases unmatched. This receptor was identified in a male patient aged 2 to 10 who had a stem cell transplant for acute myeloid leukemia, so the T cells may come from the graft donor. The chain uses TRBV20-1 and TRBJ1-5; 9 bases align to TRBD1. The sample here was PBMCs, mostly from graft donor cells, taken 360 days after TCRalphabeta/CD19-depleted stem cell transplant. CDR3 region: CSASTGGIGQPQHF. The CDR3 DNA reads TGCAGTGCTAGTACAGGGGGCATCGGACAGCCCCAGCATTTT.